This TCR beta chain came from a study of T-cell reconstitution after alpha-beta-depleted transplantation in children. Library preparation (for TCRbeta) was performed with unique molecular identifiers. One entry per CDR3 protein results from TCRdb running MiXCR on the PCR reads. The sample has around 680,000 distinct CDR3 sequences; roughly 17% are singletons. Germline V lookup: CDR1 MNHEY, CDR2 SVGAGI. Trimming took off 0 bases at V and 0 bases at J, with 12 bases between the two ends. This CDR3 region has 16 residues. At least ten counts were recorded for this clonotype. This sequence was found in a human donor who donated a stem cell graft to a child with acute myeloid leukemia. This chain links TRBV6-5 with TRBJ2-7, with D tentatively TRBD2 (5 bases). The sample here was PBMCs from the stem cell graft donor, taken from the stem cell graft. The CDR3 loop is CASSYSWRVSSYEQYF. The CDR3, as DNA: TGTGCCAGCAGTTACTCCTGGCGGGTGAGCTCCTACGAGCAGTACTTC.